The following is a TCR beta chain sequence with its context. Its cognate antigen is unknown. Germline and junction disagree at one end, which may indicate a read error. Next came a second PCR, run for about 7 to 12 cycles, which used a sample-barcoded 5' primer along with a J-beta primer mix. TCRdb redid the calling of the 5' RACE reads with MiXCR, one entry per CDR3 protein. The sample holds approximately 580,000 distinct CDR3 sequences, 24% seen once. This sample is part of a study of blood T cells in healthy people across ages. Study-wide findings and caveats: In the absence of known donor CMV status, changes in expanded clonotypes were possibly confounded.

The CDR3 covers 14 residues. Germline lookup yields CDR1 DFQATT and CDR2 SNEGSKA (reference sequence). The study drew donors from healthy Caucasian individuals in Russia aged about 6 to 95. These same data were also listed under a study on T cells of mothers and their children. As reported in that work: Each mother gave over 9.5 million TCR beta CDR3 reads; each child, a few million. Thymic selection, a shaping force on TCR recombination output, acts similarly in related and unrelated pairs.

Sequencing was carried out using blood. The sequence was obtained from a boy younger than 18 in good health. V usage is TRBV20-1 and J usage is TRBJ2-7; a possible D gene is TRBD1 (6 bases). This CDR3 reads CSARDPRGWYEQCF. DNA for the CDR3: TGCAGTGCTAGAGATCCGAGGGGGTGGTACGAGCAGTGCTTC.